This T cell receptor (beta chain) was sequenced in a study of beta chain features in type 1 diabetes. Study context: The samples had 90 million to 130 million sorted cells examined in all.

There are a few counts of this clone. The antigen remains undetermined. The whole isolated RNA underwent reverse transcription, so sequencing captured expressed TCRB transcripts. TCRdb keeps only in-frame clones here, not all; method: immunoSEQ multiplex PCR. Counted here are 150,000 to 200,000 clones, roughly 9% occurring once; the ten biggest clones make up roughly 0.72%. General study results and limits: Over-representation of high TCR-expressing cells was a possible consequence of cDNA sequencing. When Type 1 diabetes patients were examined, their TCRB CDR3s proved moderately but significantly shorter in all four CD4+ subsets.

The receptor's source is a woman aged 25 to 45 with type 1 diabetes. The sample taken for sequencing was central memory CD4+ T cells from blood.

As DNA, the CDR3 is TGCGCCAGCAGCTTAGAAGCGGCGGTGACCCAGTACTTC. Its translation: CASSLEAAVTQYF. The chain is built from TRBV5-1 and TRBJ2-5; tentative D call: TRBD2 (5 bases). This CDR3 contains 13 residues. V gave up 2 bases and J gave up 7 bases, with 12 bases separating them. The V gene's germline CDR1 is SGHRS and CDR2 YFSETQ.